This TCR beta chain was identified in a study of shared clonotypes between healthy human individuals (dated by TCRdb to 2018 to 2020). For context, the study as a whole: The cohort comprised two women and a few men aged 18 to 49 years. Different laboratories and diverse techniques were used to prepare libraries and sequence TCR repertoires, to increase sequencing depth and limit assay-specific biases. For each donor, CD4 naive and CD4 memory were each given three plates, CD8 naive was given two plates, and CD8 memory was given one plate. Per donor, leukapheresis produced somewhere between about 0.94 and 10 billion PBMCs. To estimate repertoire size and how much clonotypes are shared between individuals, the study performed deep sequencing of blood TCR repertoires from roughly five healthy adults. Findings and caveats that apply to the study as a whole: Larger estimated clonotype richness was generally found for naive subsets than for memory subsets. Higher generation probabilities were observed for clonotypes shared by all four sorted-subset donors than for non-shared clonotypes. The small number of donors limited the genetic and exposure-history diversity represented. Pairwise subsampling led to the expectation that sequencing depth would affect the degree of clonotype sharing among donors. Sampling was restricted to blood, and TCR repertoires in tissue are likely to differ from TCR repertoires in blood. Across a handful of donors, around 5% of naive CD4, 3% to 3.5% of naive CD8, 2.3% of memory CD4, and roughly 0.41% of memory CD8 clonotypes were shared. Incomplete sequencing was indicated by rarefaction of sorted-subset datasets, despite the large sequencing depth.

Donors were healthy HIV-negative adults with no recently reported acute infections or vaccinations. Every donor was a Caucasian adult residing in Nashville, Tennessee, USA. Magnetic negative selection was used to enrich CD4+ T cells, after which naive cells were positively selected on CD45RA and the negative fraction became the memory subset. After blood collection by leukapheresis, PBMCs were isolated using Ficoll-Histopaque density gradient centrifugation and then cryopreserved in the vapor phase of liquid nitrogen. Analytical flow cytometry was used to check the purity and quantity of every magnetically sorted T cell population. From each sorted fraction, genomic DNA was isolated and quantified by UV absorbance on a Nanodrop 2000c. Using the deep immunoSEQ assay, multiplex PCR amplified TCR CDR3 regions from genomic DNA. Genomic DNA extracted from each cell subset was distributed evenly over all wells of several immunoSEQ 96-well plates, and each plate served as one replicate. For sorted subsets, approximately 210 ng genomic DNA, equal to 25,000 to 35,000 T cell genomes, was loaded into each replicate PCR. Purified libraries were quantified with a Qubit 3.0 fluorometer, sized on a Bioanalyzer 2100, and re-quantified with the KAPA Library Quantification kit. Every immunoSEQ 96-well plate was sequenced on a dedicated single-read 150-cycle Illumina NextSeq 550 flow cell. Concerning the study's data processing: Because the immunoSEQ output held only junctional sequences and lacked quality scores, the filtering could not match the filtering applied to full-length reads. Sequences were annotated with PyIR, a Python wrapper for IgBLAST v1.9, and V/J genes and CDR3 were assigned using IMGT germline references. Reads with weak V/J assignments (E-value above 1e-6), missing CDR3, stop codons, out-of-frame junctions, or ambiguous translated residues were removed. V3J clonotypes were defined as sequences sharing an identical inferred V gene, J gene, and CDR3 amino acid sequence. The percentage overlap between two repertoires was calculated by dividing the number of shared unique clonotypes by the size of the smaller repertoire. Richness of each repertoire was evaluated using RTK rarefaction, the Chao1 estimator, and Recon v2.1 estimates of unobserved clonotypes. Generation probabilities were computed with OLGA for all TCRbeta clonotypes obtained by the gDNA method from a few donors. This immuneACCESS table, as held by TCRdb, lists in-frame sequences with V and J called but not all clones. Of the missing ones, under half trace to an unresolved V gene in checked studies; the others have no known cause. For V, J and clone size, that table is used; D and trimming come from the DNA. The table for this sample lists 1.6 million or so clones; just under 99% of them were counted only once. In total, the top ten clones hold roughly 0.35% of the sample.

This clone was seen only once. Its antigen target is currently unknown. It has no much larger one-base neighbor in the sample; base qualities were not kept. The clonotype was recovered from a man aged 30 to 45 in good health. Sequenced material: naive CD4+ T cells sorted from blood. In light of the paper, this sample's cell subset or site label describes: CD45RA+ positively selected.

The encoded CDR3 is CATSPIRTGPTEKYF. At the DNA level, the sequence is TGTGCCACCAGCCCTATAAGGACAGGACCGACTGAAAAGTACTTC. Recombination connected TRBV15 to TRBJ2-7; 7 bases in between match TRBD1. Here V drops 5 bases and J drops 11 bases, and the junction holds 18 bases not matched to any gene. Reading from cysteine to phenylalanine, the CDR3 counts 15 amino acids. The only DNA kept is the CDR3, 45 bases in frame from the first base. The germline V gene (reference sequence) yields LNHNV for CDR1 and YYDKDF for CDR2.